This T cell receptor (beta chain) was profiled in a study of cytomegalovirus exposure and HLA in healthy donors. The wider study: The 110 or so validation repertoires, a later analysis reported, used the same platform as the approximately 650 first-cohort repertoires. Study-level results: In vitro confirmation showed a few CMV-associated chains to be CMV antigen specific. Cytomegalovirus-associated TCR beta chains were listed, numbering 150 to 200.

Note on this clone: The antigen is undetermined.

The study drew the donors from its roughly 110-subject validation cohort, separate from the roughly 670-subject first cohort. Some clones are missing from TCRdb's copy, which holds only in-frame ones; the method was immunoSEQ multiplex PCR. The profile shows 200,000 to 250,000 clones, roughly 84% of them singletons. This sequence was found in a young woman in good health and CMV-seropositive. Sequences were obtained from PBMCs.

This chain's CDR3 is CASSLGQGLDTQYF. The CDR3 coding sequence is TGTGCCAGCAGCTTGGGACAGGGATTAGATACGCAGTATTTT. V is TRBV7-9 and J is TRBJ2-3, with 9 bases matching TRBD1. Losses at the gene ends were 3 bases for V and 5 bases for J; bases not matched to a gene: 3. The CDR3 runs to 14 residues. Germline V lookup: CDR1 SEHNR, CDR2 FQNEAQ (reference sequence).